The rows below give T cell receptor beta chains drawn from one sample of a study of control samples from healthy donors and cancer patients. Sequencing used immunoSEQ multiplex PCR; TCRdb keeps in-frame clones, though not all of them. Here the sample spans 130,000 or so clones, 91% being singletons. Sequenced material: blood. All receptors derive from a man younger than 35 in good health. CDR3s include the opening cysteine and the closing phenylalanine or tryptophan. D genes are given only for firm matches. Expanded clones get a size class; other rows say once, few or many, or leave the size out.

j_call cdr3_length clone_size v_call d_call cdr3_nt cdr3_aa
TRBJ1-4 15 NA TRBV19 NA TGTGCCAGTAGATCCGACGGTGCAACTAATGAAAAACTGTTTTTT CASRSDGATNEKLFF
TRBJ1-1 14 NA TRBV6-5 NA TGTGCCAGCAGTTATGCAGGACAGACTACTGAAGCTTTCTTT CASSYAGQTTEAFF
TRBJ1-1 14 few TRBV28 NA TGTGCCAGCAGTTCTATAGGGGATGTAACTGAAGCTTTCTTT CASSSIGDVTEAFF
TRBJ1-6 17 NA TRBV19 TRBD1 TGTGCCAGTACTTTTTTTTCACAGGGGATGAATAATTCACCCCTCCACTTT CASTFFSQGMNNSPLHF
TRBJ2-7 11 NA TRBV20-1 NA TGCAGTGCTAGAGGGCCGTACGAGCAGTACTTC CSARGPYEQYF
TRBJ2-7 15 many TRBV7-5 NA TGTGTCAGAAGCTTATGCACCCAATTCTCCTACGAGCAGTACTTC CVRSLCTQFSYEQYF
TRBJ2-3 14 NA TRBV27 NA TGTGCCAGCAGTTTGGGACGGTCCACAGATACGCAGTATTTT CASSLGRSTDTQYF
TRBJ2-2 18 NA TRBV4-1 NA TGCGCCAGCAGCCAAGATCTTGGAGGGACGGCGAACACCGGGGAGCTGTTTTTT CASSQDLGGTANTGELFF
TRBJ2-3 14 few TRBV27 NA TGTGCCAGCAGTAGCGGCCTCTACACAGATACGCAGTATTTT CASSSGLYTDTQYF
TRBJ1-2 11 NA TRBV20-1 NA TGCAGTGCTAGAGATCGCGTTGGCTACACCTTC CSARDRVGYTF
TRBJ2-1 14 NA TRBV4-2 NA TGTGCCAGCAGCCAAGGGGCAGTAGTCAATGAGCAGTTCTTC CASSQGAVVNEQFF
TRBJ2-7 14 NA TRBV6-6 TRBD2 TGTGCCAGCAGTTCAGCGGGGGGTGCCTACGAGCAGTACTTC CASSSAGGAYEQYF
TRBJ2-1 14 NA TRBV7-9 NA TGTGCCAGCAGCGGCAGGGGACCATACAATGAGCAGTTCTTC CASSGRGPYNEQFF
TRBJ1-5 11 NA TRBV28 NA TGTGCCAGCAGTTCGTTAGGACTCCAGCATTTT CASSSLGLQHF
TRBJ2-7 15 NA TRBV15 TRBD1 TGTGCCACCAGCGATCGGGACAGGAGCTCCTACGAGCAGTACTTC CATSDRDRSSYEQYF
TRBJ1-3 14 once TRBV5-1 NA TGCGCCAGCGGTCTTACAGGCTCTGGAAACACCATATATTTT CASGLTGSGNTIYF
TRBJ1-6 14 few TRBV7-3 NA TGTGCCAGCAGCTTACAGGGTCCGGATTCACCCCTCCACTTT CASSLQGPDSPLHF
TRBJ2-3 13 NA TRBV27 TRBD1 TGTGCCAGCAGTTACAGGACAGGGAAAGGGCAGTATTTT CASSYRTGKGQYF
TRBJ2-3 14 once TRBV9 NA TGTGCCAGCAGCCCTGGACTTTTCACAGATACGCAGTATTTT CASSPGLFTDTQYF
TRBJ2-5 16 NA TRBV7-9 TRBD1 TGTGCCAGCGGCGGACAGGGTGCCGAATCCCGAGAGACCCAGTACTTC CASGGQGAESRETQYF
TRBJ1-1 13 NA TRBV18 NA TGTGCCAGCTCACCGGGGATGACCACTGAAGCTTTCTTT CASSPGMTTEAFF
TRBJ1-2 16 NA TRBV4-2 NA TGTGCCAGCAGCCAGTTTACCTGGAGGGGCGGCGATGGCTACACCTTC CASSQFTWRGGDGYTF
TRBJ2-2 19 NA TRBV28 NA NA CASSFGPGSPVWNTGELFF
TRBJ2-7 15 NA TRBV5-4 TRBD1 TGTGCCAGCAGCCGGGGACAGGCTGTTCCCTACGAGCAGTACTTC CASSRGQAVPYEQYF
TRBJ2-7 16 NA TRBV19 TRBD1 TGTGCCAGTAGACGGGGACAGGGGGCATTTCCCTACGAGCAGTACTTC CASRRGQGAFPYEQYF
TRBJ1-4 12 once TRBV19 TRBD1 TGTGCCAGTACGGGACAGGGTGAAAAACTGTTTTTT CASTGQGEKLFF
TRBJ1-2 12 NA TRBV29-1 TRBD1 TGCAGCGCCGGAGACAGGGGGCTTGGCTACACCTTC CSAGDRGLGYTF
TRBJ2-4 20 NA TRBV19 NA TGTGCCAGTAGTATAGCCCGGGACTTCACGGCCCCTTTCGCCAAAAACATTCAGTACTTC CASSIARDFTAPFAKNIQYF
TRBJ1-5 15 NA TRBV6-2/TRBV6-3 TRBD1 TGTGCCAGCAGTTACGGACAGGGAGGGAATCAGCCCCAGCATTTT CASSYGQGGNQPQHF
TRBJ2-7 15 NA TRBV4-1 NA TGCGCCAGCAGCCAAGAACCCCCCCACTCCTACGAGCAGTACTTC CASSQEPPHSYEQYF
TRBJ1-2 18 NA TRBV28 NA TGTGCCAGCAGTTTACGGCGCAGGGTTTCTTCGGCTTGGGATGGCTACACCTTC CASSLRRRVSSAWDGYTF
TRBJ1-6 15 once TRBV7-6 NA TGTGCCAGCAGCTTAGGGCCGACCTATAATTCACCCCTCCACTTT CASSLGPTYNSPLHF
TRBJ2-5 13 NA TRBV2 NA TGTGCCAGCAGCCGGGACTTACAAGAGACCCAGTACTTC CASSRDLQETQYF
TRBJ1-5 17 NA TRBV7-2 TRBD1 TGTGCCAGCAGCTTAGCTCAGGGGGCTAGAAGTAATCAGCCCCAGCATTTT CASSLAQGARSNQPQHF
TRBJ2-3 13 once TRBV29-1 TRBD2 TGCAGCGTTTTGGGGGGGAGCACAGATACGCAGTATTTT CSVLGGSTDTQYF
TRBJ2-2 17 few TRBV21-1 NA TGTGCCAGCAGCAAGGAATGTGGGGACCCGAACACCGGGGAGCTGTTTTTT CASSKECGDPNTGELFF
TRBJ2-5 13 NA TRBV13 NA TGTGCCAGCAGTCCCACGGAACAAGAGACCCAGTACTTC CASSPTEQETQYF
TRBJ1-5 13 NA TRBV2 NA TGTGCCAGCAGTGGGGCGGGCAATCAGCCCCAGCATTTT CASSGAGNQPQHF
TRBJ1-2 14 NA TRBV5-1 NA TGCGCCAGCAGCTCCGGAGGCTCTCACTATGGCTACACCTTC CASSSGGSHYGYTF
TRBJ2-1 14 NA TRBV12-5 NA TGTGCTAGTGGTTTCTCCGGGGGTTACAATGAGCAGTTCTTC CASGFSGGYNEQFF
TRBJ2-2 16 NA TRBV25-1 TRBD2 TGTGCCAGCAGTGAATTAGCGGGGGTACACACCGGGGAGCTGTTTTTT CASSELAGVHTGELFF
TRBJ2-2 15 NA TRBV6-2/TRBV6-3 NA TGTGCCAGCAGTTACGTGGAACCGAACACCGGGGAGCTGTTTTTT CASSYVEPNTGELFF
TRBJ1-1 12 NA TRBV6-5 NA TGTGCCAGCAGTTACGCAAACACTGAAGCTTTCTTT CASSYANTEAFF
TRBJ2-2 16 NA TRBV7-9 NA TGTGCCAGCAGTTCCCCGGACGGGGCGAGGACCGGGGAGCTGTTTTTT CASSSPDGARTGELFF
TRBJ2-5 16 NA TRBV6-5 TRBD1 TGTGCCAGCAGTTCCTTCGGGGACAGGGAAAGGGAGACCCAGTACTTC CASSSFGDRERETQYF
TRBJ1-6 16 once TRBV7-3 NA TGTGCCAGCAGCGCCCGACCGAGCTCCTATAATTCACCCCTCCACTTT CASSARPSSYNSPLHF
TRBJ2-7 13 NA TRBV5-6 NA TGTGCCAGCAGCCGGGACATTGACTACGAGCAGTACTTC CASSRDIDYEQYF
TRBJ2-5 14 NA TRBV5-4 NA TGTGCCAGCAGCTTGGTGGGACCTCAAGAGACCCAGTACTTC CASSLVGPQETQYF
TRBJ2-7 12 NA TRBV14 NA TGTGCCAGCAGCCAGACTAGCTACGAGCAGTACTTC CASSQTSYEQYF
TRBJ1-2 13 NA TRBV5-1 NA TGCGCCAGCAGCTTGGTGGGGGACTATGGCTACACCTTC CASSLVGDYGYTF
TRBJ2-2 16 NA TRBV27 TRBD2 TGTGCCAGCAGTCCTAGGGGGACTAGCTACACCGGGGAGCTGTTTTTT CASSPRGTSYTGELFF
TRBJ1-1 12 NA TRBV28 NA TGTGCCAGCAGTTTATCTGGACAGAAAGCTTTCTTT CASSLSGQKAFF
TRBJ1-1 14 NA TRBV5-1 NA TGCGCCAGCAGTGTGGGACAACAGAACACTGAAGCTTTCTTT CASSVGQQNTEAFF
TRBJ1-5 15 NA TRBV6-1 TRBD1 TGTGCCAGCAGTGAAGCTTGGGGACAGAATCAGCCCCAGCATTTT CASSEAWGQNQPQHF
TRBJ1-5 14 NA TRBV6-5 TRBD1 TGTGCCAGCAGGCTCGACAGGGGAGGTCAGCCCCAGCATTTT CASRLDRGGQPQHF
TRBJ2-1 11 NA TRBV3-1/TRBV3-2 NA TGTGCCAGCAGCCAGGCGGGAGAGCAGTTCTTC CASSQAGEQFF
TRBJ2-2 15 NA TRBV5-6 TRBD1 TGTGCCAGCAGCCCGGGACAGGGGCGAGCCGGGGAGCTGTTTTTT CASSPGQGRAGELFF
TRBJ1-1 17 NA TRBV4-3 TRBD1 TGCGCCAGCAGCCGAGGTAGGTGGGACAGGGTCGCGACTGAAGCTTTCTTT CASSRGRWDRVATEAFF
TRBJ1-5 14 NA TRBV28 NA TGTGCCATCCAGGACAGCATCGGCAATCAGCCCCAGCATTTT CAIQDSIGNQPQHF
TRBJ1-3 15 NA TRBV12-5 TRBD1 TGTGCTAGTGGTTTGGTACAGGGGCCTGGAAACACCATATATTTT CASGLVQGPGNTIYF